This passage covers 8 T cell receptor beta chains from one sample sequenced in a study of cytomegalovirus exposure and HLA in healthy donors. Clones were sequenced by immunoSEQ multiplex PCR, and TCRdb holds only the in-frame ones, with some missing. The repertoire consists of 110,000 or so clones, with about 88% occurring once and the leading ten covering about 4%. The sample taken for sequencing was PBMCs. These receptors were taken from a man aged 18 to 29 in good health and CMV-seropositive.

The rearrangement joins TRBV9 to TRBJ2-7; TRBD2 is a possible D gene (5 bases). The germline gives CDR1 SGDLS, CDR2 YYNGEE. This CDR3 has 14 amino acids. CDR3 sequence (DNA): TGTGCAAGTGGCTTATCGGGAACCTCCTACGAGCAGTACTTC. The encoded protein is CASGLSGTSYEQYF.

This chain links TRBV7-9 with TRBJ2-3, with D tentatively TRBD2 (6 bases). CDR1 is SEHNR, CDR2 FQNEAQ, per germline (reference sequence). With 0 bases removed from V and 0 bases from J, the gap between germline ends came to 16 bases. The CDR3 contains 18 residues. CDR3 nucleotides: TGTGCCAGCAGCTTAGCTCCAGGGACTGCTTACAGCACAGATACGCAGTATTTT. It yields the protein CASSLAPGTAYSTDTQYF.

The chain carries TRBV5-6 and TRBJ1-2; possible D gene TRBD1, 6 bases. The V and J ends lost 3 bases and 3 bases respectively, with 9 bases between them. CDR1 SGHDT and CDR2 YYEEEE come from the germline V gene. CDR3 size: 13 residues. The CDR3 bases are TGTGCCAGCAGCTCGGGGGGGCACTATGGCTACACCTTC. Translating gives CASSSGGHYGYTF.

This clone appeared a single time. The CDR3, as DNA: TGCGCCAGCAGTGAGACCACCGGGACAGGGGGCCACGAGCAGTACTTC. Translated, it gives CASSETTGTGGHEQYF. The rearrangement joins TRBV10-2 to TRBJ2-7, with 12 positions matching TRBD1. The length of the CDR3 is 16 residues. Losses at the gene ends were 2 bases for V and 5 bases for J; bases not matched to a gene: 7. Germline V gene data show CDR1 as WSHSY and CDR2 as SAAADI.

The chain couples TRBV15 to TRBJ1-2; the D gene is possibly TRBD1 (5 bases). The CDR3 sequence is 13 residues long. Germline V gives CDR1 LNHNV, CDR2 YYDKDF (reference sequence). The ends were cut back, 5 bases at V and 2 bases at J, with 9 bases in the middle. CDR3 nucleotide sequence: TGTGCCACCAGCGCGACAGTAAACTATGGCTACACCTTC. This gives the protein CATSATVNYGYTF. The full variable domain, in which reference TRBV15 and TRBJ1-2 provide the parts outside the CDR3, is DAMVIQNPRYQVTQFGKPVTLSCSQTLNHNVMYWYQQKSSQAPKLLFHYYDKDFNNEADTPDNFQSRRPNTSFCFLDIRSPGLGDTAMYLCATSATVNYGYTFGSGTRLTVV.

V usage is TRBV10-2 and J usage is TRBJ1-4, with 8 nucleotides matching TRBD1. The CDR3 loop spans 15 amino acids. With 2 bases clipped from V and 5 bases from J, the junction kept 4 bases outside the gene matches. Germline V lookup: CDR1 WSHSY, CDR2 SAAADI. CDR3 sequence reads: CASSERTGTNEKLFF. The CDR3 nucleotides read TGCGCCAGCAGTGAGAGGACAGGGACGAATGAAAAACTGTTTTTT.

The chain carries TRBV6-5 and TRBJ2-7; perhaps TRBD1 as D (6 bases). CDR1 is MNHEY and CDR2 is SVGAGI in the germline V gene. The length of the CDR3 is 14 residues. Between the trimmed V and J ends, which lost 4 bases and 7 bases, there was a span of 17 bases. The CDR3: CASSSAQGIVEQYF. The CDR3 DNA is TGTGCCAGCAGTTCTGCACAGGGTATCGTGGAGCAGTACTTC.

The chain employs TRBV5-5 and TRBJ1-6; D is undetermined. The CDR3 length is 12 residues. The V gene lost 2 bases and the J gene lost 9 bases, with 6 bases spanning the gap. Per the germline V gene, CDR1 is SGHKS and CDR2 is YYEKEE (reference sequence). The chain's CDR3 is CASSLGGSPLHF. The CDR3 coding sequence is TGTGCCAGCAGCTTAGGAGGTTCACCCCTCCACTTT.